This passage covers 21 T cell receptor beta chains from one sample sequenced in a study of blood T cell repertoires in COVID-19. The protocol was immunoSEQ multiplex PCR, while the TCRdb copy is restricted to in-frame clones and leaves out a portion. The sample holds about 180,000 clones, 88% seen once. Sequencing input: PBMCs or T cells enriched from blood (not recorded which). These receptors all come from a woman under 30 who had recovered from COVID-19.

This clone was counted once. This chain uses TRBV9 with TRBJ1-4; 8 bases align to TRBD1. The CDR3 contains 16 residues. With V trimmed by 0 bases and J by 10 bases, 11 bases remained unmatched. Germline values: CDR1 SGDLS, CDR2 YYNGEE. The CDR3 coding sequence is TGTGCCAGCAGCGTAGGGGGACAGGAGGGGATGGGAAAACTGTTTTTT. This gives the protein CASSVGGQEGMGKLFF.

The rearrangement uses TRBV11-2 and TRBJ1-4; the D is unclear. There are 15 residues in the CDR3. Germline V gene data show CDR1 as SGHAT and CDR2 as FQNNGV. The V gene lost 5 bases and the J gene lost 0 bases, with 10 bases spanning the gap. The CDR3 DNA is TGTGCCAGCAGCCTGCTCACTGCAACTAATGAAAAACTGTTTTTT. Encoded protein: CASSLLTATNEKLFF.

This clone was seen a single time. The chain recombines TRBV30 with TRBJ2-3; tentative D call: TRBD1 (5 bases). V lost 1 base to trimming and J lost 2 bases, with 10 bases between them. The CDR3 sequence is 14 residues long. Per germline, CDR1 GTSNPN and CDR2 SVGIG (reference sequence). The CDR3 here is CAWSEDRLTDTQYF. The CDR3 DNA follows: TGTGCCTGGAGTGAAGACAGACTCACAGATACGCAGTATTTT.

V and J are TRBV21-1 and TRBJ2-7; TRBD2 is taken as the D call from the table, unchecked against the DNA. TRBV21-1 is a pseudogene locus. This CDR3 has 17 amino acids. This CDR3 reads CASSHGLAGGSSYEQYF. In nucleotides, the CDR3 is TGTGCCAGCAGCCACGGACTAGCGGGAGGTAGCTCCTACGAGCAGTACTTC.

This chain joins TRBV10-3 and TRBJ2-7; unclear D gene. Germline V gives CDR1 ENHRY, CDR2 SYGVKD. The V end lost 3 bases, the J end lost 0 bases, and 6 bases lay between the germline ends. The CDR3 covers 13 residues. The CDR3 region is CAISEADSYEQYF. DNA for the CDR3: TGTGCCATCAGTGAAGCTGACTCCTACGAGCAGTACTTC.

CDR3: CASSPEADTEAFF. The CDR3 coding sequence is TGTGCCAGCTCACCGGAGGCGGACACTGAAGCTTTCTTT. The V and J genes are TRBV18 and TRBJ1-1; D ambiguous. The CDR3 spans 13 residues. Per the germline V gene, CDR1 is KGHSH and CDR2 is LQKENI. V shed 3 bases and J shed 3 bases, with 8 bases lying between them.

V gene TRBV7-4 combines with J gene TRBJ2-3, with a tentative D call TRBD1 (6 bases). Trimming pared 5 bases from V and 2 bases from J, leaving 14 bases between. The germline CDR1 and CDR2 sequences are SGHVT and SQSDAQ. The CDR3 totals 15 residues. The CDR3 DNA follows: TGTGCCAGCAGCCCCCACAGGGCCTACACAGATACGCAGTATTTT. It specifies CASSPHRAYTDTQYF. Full variable domain (rest looked up from reference TRBV7-4 and TRBJ2-3): GAGVSQSPRYKVAKRGRDVALRCDSISGHVTLYWYRQTLGQGSEVLTYSQSDAQRDKSGRPSGRFSAERPERSVSTLKIQRTEQGDSAVYLCASSPHRAYTDTQYFGPGTRLTVL.

The chain links TRBV28 to TRBJ2-7; the match to TRBD1 covers 8 bases. The CDR3 runs to 15 residues. J lost 5 bases, V lost 1 base, and 7 bases had no gene match. Germline loops: CDR1 MDHEN, CDR2 SYDVKM. Here the CDR3 reads CASSLSDRARNEQYF. The CDR3 coding sequence is TGTGCCAGCAGTTTATCGGACAGGGCGAGAAACGAGCAGTACTTC.

The chain links TRBV30 to TRBJ2-3; no clear D. The CDR3 has 12 amino acids. CDR1 GTSNPN and CDR2 SVGIG come from the germline V gene (reference sequence). The ends were cut back, 3 bases at V and 3 bases at J, with 7 bases in the middle. CDR3 protein: CAWSPVTDTQYF. The CDR3 bases are TGTGCCTGGAGCCCAGTAACAGATACGCAGTATTTT.

The V and J genes are TRBV7-6 and TRBJ2-3; 8 positions agree with TRBD2. Germline V gives CDR1 SGHVS, CDR2 FNYEAQ. V shed 5 bases and J 11 bases; nucleotides not matched to a gene: 12. The CDR3 spans 14 residues. The CDR3 DNA is TGTGCCAGCAGCCCACCCGGGGGGGGCGAGAGGCAGTATTTT. This encodes CASSPPGGGERQYF.

The V call is TRBV7-2, the J call TRBJ2-3; 8 nucleotides agree with TRBD2. CDR1 is SGHTA, CDR2 FQGNSA, per germline. Trimming at V came to 0 bases and at J to 2 bases, leaving 7 bases not matched to a gene. There are 17 residues in the CDR3. Written as DNA, the CDR3 is TGTGCCAGCAGCTTAGCGGCGACGGGAGGGTTCACAGATACGCAGTATTTT. It translates to CASSLAATGGFTDTQYF.

The chain combines TRBV20-1 with TRBJ1-4; D not certain. Germline loops: CDR1 DFQATT, CDR2 SNEGSKA (reference sequence). Trimming stripped 3 bases from V and 5 bases from J, with 4 bases between. The CDR3 has 11 residues. The CDR3 region is CSARRNEKLFF. The CDR3 DNA reads TGCAGTGCTAGGAGGAATGAAAAACTGTTTTTT.

The genes are TRBV27 and TRBJ1-4, with TRBD1 identical over 10 bases. The CDR3 has 15 amino acids. Trimming cost V 6 bases and J 5 bases; bases outside gene matches: 6. Germline CDR1 and CDR2: MNHEY and SMNVEV (reference sequence). CDR3 residues: CASSQGQGVNEKLFF. CDR3 in DNA: TGTGCCAGCAGCCAAGGACAGGGGGTGAATGAAAAACTGTTTTTT. The full variable domain, rest sourced from reference TRBV27 and TRBJ1-4, is EAQVTQNPRYLITVTGKKLTVTCSQNMNHEYMSWYRQDPGLGLRQIYYSMNVEVTDKGDVPEGYKVSRKEKRNFPLILESPSPNQTSLYFCASSQGQGVNEKLFFGSGTQLSVL.

In nucleotides, the CDR3 is TGCGCCAGCACCCCCCTCAGGCAGGGCAACACTGAAGCTTTCTTT. Encoded protein: CASTPLRQGNTEAFF. The rearrangement uses TRBV4-1 and TRBJ1-1, with D possibly TRBD1 on 5 matching bases. The CDR3 consists of 15 residues. V lost 7 bases, J lost 2 bases, and 17 bases lay in between. Germline values: CDR1 MGHRA, CDR2 YSYEKL.

The J gene is TRBJ1-2, the V gene TRBV11-3; the match to TRBD1 covers 10 bases. CDR1 SGHNT and CDR2 YENEEA come from the germline V gene. This CDR3 is built from 16 residues. Trimming took 7 bases from V and 2 from J; bases not matched to a gene: 10. CDR3 DNA sequence: TGTGCCAGCACCCGAACTGGACAGGGGGGAAACTATGGCTACACCTTC. Amino acid sequence: CASTRTGQGGNYGYTF.

CDR3 nucleotides: TGTGCCAGCAGCCCGGACAGGGGGCTGATCTACGAGCAGTACTTC. Its translation is CASSPDRGLIYEQYF. This chain joins TRBV7-6 and TRBJ2-7; 11 bases map to TRBD1. The CDR3 covers 15 residues. Trimming took 5 bases from V and 3 from J; bases not matched to a gene: 6. In germline, CDR1 is SGHVS, CDR2 FNYEAQ.

The chain joins TRBV6-2 or TRBV6-3 to TRBJ1-1, with D possibly being TRBD1 (5 bases). Trimming shortened V by 2 bases and J by 6 bases, and 13 bases separated the two germline ends. This CDR3 contains 14 residues. CDR1 is MNHEY, CDR2 SVGEGT, per germline. CDR3 loop: CASSYLFSGAEAFF. The DNA for the CDR3 is TGTGCCAGCAGTTACCTTTTTTCGGGGGCTGAAGCTTTCTTT.

The chain links TRBV7-8 to TRBJ2-5; D gene ambiguous. The CDR3 runs 19 residues. V was cut by 2 bases and J by 4 bases, with 26 bases left in between. In germline, CDR1 is SGHVS, CDR2 FQNEAQ. The CDR3 DNA follows: TGTGCCAGCAGCTTAAGTCTTAGCTCAACCACTGCCAACCTAGAGACCCAGTACTTC. This translates into CASSLSLSSTTANLETQYF.

This rearrangement joins TRBV4-3 to TRBJ1-1; D may be TRBD1 (6 bases). This CDR3 comprises 14 residues. Germline V gene data show CDR1 as LGHNA and CDR2 as YSLEER. V gave up 1 base and J gave up 0 bases, with 6 bases separating them. CDR3 bases: TGCGCCAGCAGCCAAGGGGACATGAACACTGAAGCTTTCTTT. Amino acid sequence: CASSQGDMNTEAFF.

The rearrangement joins TRBV19 to TRBJ2-1; D is ambiguous. Trimming shortened V by 10 bases and J by 1 base, and 17 bases separated the two germline ends. CDR1 is LNHDA and CDR2 is SQIVND in the germline V gene (reference sequence). The CDR3 has 15 residues. The CDR3 loop reads CAISSVAGSYNEQFF. CDR3 coding DNA: TGTGCCATCTCCTCAGTGGCAGGATCCTACAATGAGCAGTTCTTC.

This rearrangement joins TRBV5-1 to TRBJ1-2; TRBD1 agrees at 8 bases. From germline, CDR1 is SGHRS and CDR2 YFSETQ. This CDR3 contains 15 residues. The J segment lost 6 bases and the V segment lost 4 bases, leaving 11 bases of the junction unmatched. As DNA, the CDR3 is TGCGCCAGCAGCGTAGACAGGGGAAATAGGGATGGCTACACCTTC. Its protein product is CASSVDRGNRDGYTF.